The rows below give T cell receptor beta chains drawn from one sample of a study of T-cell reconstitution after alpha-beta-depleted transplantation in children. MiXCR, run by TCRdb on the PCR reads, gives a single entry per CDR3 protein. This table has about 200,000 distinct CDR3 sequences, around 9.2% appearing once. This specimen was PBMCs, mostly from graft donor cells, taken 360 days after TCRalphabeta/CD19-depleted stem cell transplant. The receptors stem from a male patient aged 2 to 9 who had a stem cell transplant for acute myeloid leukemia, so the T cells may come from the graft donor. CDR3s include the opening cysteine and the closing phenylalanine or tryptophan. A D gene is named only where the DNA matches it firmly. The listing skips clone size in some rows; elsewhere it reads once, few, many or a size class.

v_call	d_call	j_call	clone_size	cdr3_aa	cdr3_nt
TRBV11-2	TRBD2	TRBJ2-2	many	CASSFYSGMVTGELFF	TGTGCCAGCAGCTTTTATAGCGGGATGGTCACCGGGGAGCTGTTTTTT
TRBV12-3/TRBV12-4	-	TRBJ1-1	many	CASSLSGRNTEAFF	TGTGCCAGCAGTTTGTCAGGGAGGAACACTGAAGCTTTCTTT
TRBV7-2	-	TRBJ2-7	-	CASSLEGWGNKQYF	TGTGCCAGCAGCTTAGAGGGCTGGGGGAACAAGCAGTACTTC
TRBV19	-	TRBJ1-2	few	CASSRANYGYTF	TGTGCCAGTAGCAGGGCCAACTATGGCTACACCTTC
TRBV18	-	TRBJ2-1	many	CASSPGVYNEQFF	TGTGCCAGCTCACCGGGGGTGTACAATGAGCAGTTCTTC
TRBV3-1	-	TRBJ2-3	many	CASSQWETDTQYF	TGTGCCAGCAGCCAATGGGAGACAGATACGCAGTATTTT
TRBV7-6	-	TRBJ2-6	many	CASSLVAANVLTF	TGTGCCAGCAGCTTAGTTGCGGCCAACGTCCTGACTTTC
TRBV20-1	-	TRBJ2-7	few	CSARRPYTYEQYF	TGCAGTGCTAGACGGCCCTACACCTACGAGCAGTACTTC
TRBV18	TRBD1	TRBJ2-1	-	CASSLYPGTGGENEQFF	TGTGCCAGCTCACTTTATCCCGGGACAGGGGGCGAGAATGAGCAGTTCTTC
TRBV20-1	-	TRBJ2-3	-	CSASGLDTDTQYF	TGCAGTGCTAGTGGCTTGGACACAGATACGCAGTATTTT
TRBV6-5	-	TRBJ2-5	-	CASSYGVRETQYF	TGTGCCAGCAGTTACGGGGTCCGGGAGACCCAGTACTTC
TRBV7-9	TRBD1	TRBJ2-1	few	CASSRGTANEQFF	TGTGCCAGCAGCCGAGGGACAGCCAATGAGCAGTTCTTC